This TCR beta chain stems from a study of blood T cell repertoires in COVID-19. The wider study: Samples of COVID-19 (acute and convalescent) were obtained from the United States, Italy and Spain. Nucleic acid was either cDNA or gDNA, and it came from T cells, B-cell-depleted T cells, or PBMCs.

Authors' analysis steps: For nucleated cells, counts were estimated from reference gene primer amplification. The data were produced by immunoSEQ multiplex PCR, yet TCRdb's version contains in-frame clones alone and is incomplete. V and J calls and clone size come straight from that table; D and trimming were deduced from the DNA. The table lists around 210,000 clones, around 90% of them singletons. The sequence came from a young man with active or convalescent COVID-19. The sample comprised peripheral blood.

CDR3 sequence (DNA): TGTGCCAGCAGCTTAGCAGGCACTCAAGAGACCCAGTACTTC. It encodes CASSLAGTQETQYF. The chain links TRBV11-3 to TRBJ2-5; D not certain. This CDR3 contains 14 residues. V shed 1 base and J shed 2 bases, with 8 bases lying between them. Germline V CDR1 and CDR2: SGHNT, YENEEA.